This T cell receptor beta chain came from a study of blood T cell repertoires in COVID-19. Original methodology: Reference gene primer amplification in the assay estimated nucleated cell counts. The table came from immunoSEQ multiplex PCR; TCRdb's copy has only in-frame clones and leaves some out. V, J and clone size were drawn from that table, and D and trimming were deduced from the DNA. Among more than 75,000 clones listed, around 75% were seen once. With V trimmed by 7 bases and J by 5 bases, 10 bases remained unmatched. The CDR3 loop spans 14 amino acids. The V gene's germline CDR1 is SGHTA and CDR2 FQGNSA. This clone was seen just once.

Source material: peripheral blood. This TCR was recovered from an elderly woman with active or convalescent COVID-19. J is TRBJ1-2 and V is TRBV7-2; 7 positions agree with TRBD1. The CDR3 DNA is TGTGCCAGCACGCAGGCGGGACAGCGGTATGGCTACACCTTC. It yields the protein CASTQAGQRYGYTF.